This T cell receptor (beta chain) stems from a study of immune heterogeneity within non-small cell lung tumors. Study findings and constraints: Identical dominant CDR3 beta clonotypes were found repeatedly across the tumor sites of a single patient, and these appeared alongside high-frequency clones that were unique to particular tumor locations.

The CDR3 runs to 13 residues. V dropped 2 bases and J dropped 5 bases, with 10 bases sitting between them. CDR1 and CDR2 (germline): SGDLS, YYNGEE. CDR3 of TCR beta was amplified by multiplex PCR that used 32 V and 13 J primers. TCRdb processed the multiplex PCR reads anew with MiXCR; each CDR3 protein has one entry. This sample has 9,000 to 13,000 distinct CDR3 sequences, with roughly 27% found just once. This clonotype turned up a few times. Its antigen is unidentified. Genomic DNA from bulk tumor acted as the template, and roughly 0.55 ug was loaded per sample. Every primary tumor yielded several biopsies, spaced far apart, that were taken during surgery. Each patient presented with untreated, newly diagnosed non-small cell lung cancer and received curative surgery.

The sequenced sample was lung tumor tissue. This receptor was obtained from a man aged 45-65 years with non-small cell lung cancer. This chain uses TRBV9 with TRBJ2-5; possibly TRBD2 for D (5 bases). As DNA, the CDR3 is TGTGCCAGCAGCGTCCGGGATTTGGAGACCCAGTACTTC. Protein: CASSVRDLETQYF.